This record looks at one T cell receptor beta chain sequence and its context. The antigen is unknown. The PCR ran on 60 Vbeta and 13 Jbeta primers. Measured with immunoSEQ multiplex PCR; TCRdb has only the in-frame clones, and not every one. Of more than 110,000 clones listed, 9.7% are singletons. This entry comes from a study of cytomegalovirus exposure and HLA in healthy donors. Across the whole study: There were about 85 million unique TCRs (from HLA-typed donors) in an early data release.

Findings and caveats of the study: Relative to the approximately 670-donor mean, N-insertions were reportedly fewer in an Asian-associated ancestry cluster in a later analysis.

Germline V CDR1 and CDR2: MDHEN, SYDVKM. V was cut by 9 bases and J by 0 bases, with 14 bases left in between. This CDR3 comprises 14 residues. The rearrangement joins TRBV28 to TRBJ1-1; perhaps TRBD1 as D (5 bases). This TCR was recovered from a man between 50 and 59 years old in good health and CMV-seronegative. The specimen was PBMCs. CDR3 loop: CASPPGGLNTEAFF. Here the CDR3 DNA reads TGTGCCAGTCCCCCCGGGGGGTTGAACACTGAAGCTTTCTTT. Based on the CDR3 plus reference TRBV28 and TRBJ1-1, the full variable domain is DVKVTQSSRYLVKRTGEKVFLECVQDMDHENMFWYRQDPGLGLRLIYFSYDVKMKEKGDIPEGYSVSREKKERFSLILESASTNQTSMYLCASPPGGLNTEAFFGQGTRLTVV.